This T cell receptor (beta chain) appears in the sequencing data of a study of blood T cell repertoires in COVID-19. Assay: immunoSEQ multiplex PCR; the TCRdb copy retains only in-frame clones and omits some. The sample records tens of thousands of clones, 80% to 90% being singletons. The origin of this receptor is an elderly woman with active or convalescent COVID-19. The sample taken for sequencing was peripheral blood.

CDR3 amino acids: CASSAAGGITDTQYF. CDR3 DNA: TGTGCCAGCAGTGCGGCGGGAGGGATCACAGATACGCAGTATTTT. V gene TRBV2 combines with J gene TRBJ2-3; 9 bases map to TRBD2. The V gene's germline CDR1 is SNHLY and CDR2 FYNNEI. The CDR3 has 15 residues. The V segment lost 4 bases and the J segment 2 bases; nucleotides outside the gene matches: 4.